The 7 T cell receptor beta chains below were found in one sample sequenced in a study of cytomegalovirus exposure and HLA in healthy donors. PCR amplification relied on 60 Vbeta primers (plus 13 Jbeta primers). The repertoire was sequenced with immunoSEQ multiplex PCR; TCRdb's copy has only in-frame clones and lacks some. The sample contains fewer than 150,000 clones, approximately 80% of which appear only once. Source material: PBMCs. The receptor source for this set is a man aged 40-55 years in good health and CMV-seropositive.

The chain joins TRBV6-1 to TRBJ1-1; 8 bases line up with TRBD1. J gave up 5 bases and V 4 bases, and 6 bases lay outside the gene matches. CDR1 and CDR2 (germline): MNHNS, SASEGT. The CDR3 runs to 14 residues. CDR3 DNA: TGTGCCAGCAGTGGGGACAGGACCCGGACTGAAGCTTTCTTT. Its protein product is CASSGDRTRTEAFF.

About this clone itself: The junction and the germline gene differ at one end; a read error may be behind it. V gene TRBV5-8 combines with J gene TRBJ2-5; D is undetermined. Germline loops: CDR1 SGHTS, CDR2 YDEGEE. The CDR3 covers 14 residues. The CDR3 DNA sequence: TGTGACAGCAGCTCGAAAACCCGAGAAGAGACCCAGTACTTC. Translation gives CDSSSKTREETQYF.

The rearrangement uses TRBV5-4 and TRBJ2-5; TRBD2 matches at 9 bases. CDR1 is SGHNT and CDR2 is YYREEE in the germline V gene (reference sequence). Trimming took 3 bases from V and 0 from J; bases not matched to a gene: 3. The CDR3 runs to 15 residues. CDR3 in DNA: TGTGCCAGCAGCTCGCGGGGGGGAAACCAAGAGACCCAGTACTTC. It specifies CASSSRGGNQETQYF. Variable domain in full (rest from reference TRBV5-4 and TRBJ2-5): ETGVTQSPTHLIKTRGQQVTLRCSSQSGHNTVSWYQQALGQGPQFIFQYYREEENGRGNFPPRFSGLQFPNYSSELNVNALELDDSALYLCASSSRGGNQETQYFGPGTRLLVL.

Details on this clone: Other nucleotide sequences in the sample specify the same CDR3. CDR3 sequence (DNA): TGTGCCATCAGTGACGGGACAGGGGGCGAAAAACTGTTTTTT. Encoded protein: CAISDGTGGEKLFF. The rearrangement uses TRBV10-3 and TRBJ1-4; 12 positions match TRBD1. The J segment lost 8 bases and the V segment lost 3 bases, leaving 1 base of the junction unmatched. The germline gives CDR1 ENHRY, CDR2 SYGVKD. The CDR3 has 14 residues.

The chain carries TRBV7-6 and TRBJ2-3; D not resolved. V was clipped by 2 bases and J by 2 bases, with 17 bases between them. The length of the CDR3 is 17 residues. Germline CDR1 is SGHVS and CDR2 is FNYEAQ. As DNA, the CDR3 is TGTGCCAGCAGCTTATATTCCCACAGCCTATTCACAGATACGCAGTATTTT. Protein: CASSLYSHSLFTDTQYF.

In its sample, this clone was seen a few times. This chain uses TRBV13 with TRBJ2-3; the match to TRBD2 covers 10 bases. Germline V gene lookup returns CDR1 PRHDT and CDR2 FYEKMQ (reference sequence). J was trimmed by 0 bases and V by 5 bases; bases with no gene match: 8. The CDR3 contains 17 residues. The CDR3 is CASSPSGGASSTDTQYF. The CDR3 DNA follows: TGTGCCAGCAGCCCCAGCGGGGGGGCCTCTAGCACAGATACGCAGTATTTT.

V is TRBV7-9 and J is TRBJ1-2; maybe TRBD1 (5 bases). V was trimmed by 5 bases and J by 0 bases, leaving 7 bases between them. CDR1 SEHNR and CDR2 FQNEAQ come from the germline V gene (reference sequence). CDR3 size: 13 residues. In nucleotides, the CDR3 is TGTGCCAGCAGCCCGACAGCTAACTATGGCTACACCTTC. Its translation is CASSPTANYGYTF. Based on the CDR3 plus reference TRBV7-9 and TRBJ1-2, the full variable domain is DTGVSQNPRHKITKRGQNVTFRCDPISEHNRLYWYRQTLGQGPEFLTYFQNEAQLEKSRLLSDRFSAERPKGSFSTLEIQRTEQGDSAMYLCASSPTANYGYTFGSGTRLTVV.